Following are 11 T cell receptor beta chains from one sample sequenced in a study of cytomegalovirus exposure and HLA in healthy donors (dated by TCRdb to 2016 to 2017). The library was made by the immunoSEQ multiplex PCR assay. TCRdb obtained this table from immuneACCESS and retained in-frame rearrangements with V and J assigned. These tables miss some clones; where compared with another copy, unresolved V genes account for less than half of the shortfall, and the remainder is unexplained. The sample has roughly 260,000 clones on record, almost 90% of them singletons. 0.35% to 0.4% of the sample belongs to the ten largest clones. Sequencing was done on a sample of PBMCs. All receptors derive from a woman between 18 and 29 years old in good health and CMV-seronegative.

CDR3 nucleotides: TGTGCAAGTCGCTTAGCCAAACGGGGGAGCTCCTACGAGCAGTACGTC. Translating gives CASRLAKRGSSYEQYV. V is TRBV12-2 and J is TRBJ2-7; the D call in the table, TRBD2, was not verified against the DNA. TRBV12-2 is noted as a pseudogene. The CDR3 is made up of 16 amino acids.

The CDR3 DNA reads as TGTGCCAGCAGTAAACTTTACTATGGCTACACCTTC. Its translation: CASSKLYYGYTF. The rearrangement joins TRBV6-1 to TRBJ1-2, with no clear D. V lost 5 bases, J lost 3 bases, and 7 bases lay in between. There are 12 residues in the CDR3. The germline CDR1 and CDR2 sequences are MNHNS and SASEGT.

This chain uses TRBV6-1 with TRBJ2-7, with 7 bases identical to TRBD2. V lost 0 bases and J lost 3; bases outside the gene matches: 5. CDR3 length equals 15 residues. Germline V lookup: CDR1 MNHNS, CDR2 SASEGT. DNA of the CDR3: TGTGCCAGCAGTGAAGCGCTATCTAGCGGCTACGAGCAGTACTTC. The encoded protein is CASSEALSSGYEQYF.

This clone was picked up a small number of times. The rearrangement uses TRBV5-8 and TRBJ1-5; no firm D call. Germline lookup yields CDR1 SGHTS and CDR2 YDEGEE. The CDR3 extends over 12 amino acids. V was clipped by 2 bases and J by 4 bases, with 4 bases between them. CDR3: CASSFNNQPQHF. The CDR3 DNA reads as TGTGCCAGCAGCTTTAATAATCAGCCCCAGCATTTT. The variable domain in full, with the rest retrieved from reference TRBV5-8 and TRBJ1-5, is EAGVTQSPTHLIKTRGQQATLRCSPISGHTSVYWYQQALGLGLQFLLWYDEGEERNRGNFPPRFSGRQFPNYSSELNVNALELEDSALYLCASSFNNQPQHFGDGTRLSIL.

The V call is TRBV5-4, the J call TRBJ1-2, with TRBD1 as a possible D gene (5 bases). The CDR3 covers 14 residues. Germline CDR1 SGHNT, CDR2 YYREEE (reference sequence). V shed 0 bases and J shed 5 bases, with 11 bases lying between them. CDR3 nucleotides: TGTGCCAGCAGCTTGGTCGGGGGGATGTATGGCTACACCTTC. The encoded protein is CASSLVGGMYGYTF.

V is TRBV28 and J is TRBJ2-1; a weak D match, TRBD1 (6 bases). This CDR3 has 18 residues. V was clipped by 0 bases and J by 0 bases, with 15 bases between them. Germline assignment: CDR1 MDHEN and CDR2 SYDVKM. CDR3 sequence (DNA): TGTGCCAGCAGTTTATGGGCTTTATCGACAGGCTCCTACAATGAGCAGTTCTTC. It is translated as CASSLWALSTGSYNEQFF.

J is TRBJ1-6 and V is TRBV6-5; no clear D. Germline lookup yields CDR1 MNHEY and CDR2 SVGAGI. The CDR3 spans 13 residues. Trimming pared 2 bases from V and 13 bases from J, leaving 12 bases between. This chain's CDR3 is CASSYPMVSPLHF. In DNA, the CDR3 is TGTGCCAGCAGTTACCCAATGGTGAGCCCCCTCCACTTT.

This chain connects TRBV15 to TRBJ1-5, with D possibly matching TRBD1 (5 bases). V shed 1 base and J shed 5 bases, with 9 bases lying between them. This CDR3 region has 14 residues. The germline V gene has CDR1 LNHNV and CDR2 YYDKDF (reference sequence). The DNA of the CDR3 is TGTGCCACCAGCAGAGCAGGGTTCTATCAGCCCCAGCATTTT. This encodes CATSRAGFYQPQHF.

The chain carries TRBV5-1 and TRBJ2-5, with TRBD1 matching over 11 bases. Germline V gives CDR1 SGHRS, CDR2 YFSETQ. Trimming cost V 0 bases and J 5 bases; bases outside gene matches: 3. The CDR3 is made up of 15 amino acids. The CDR3 nucleotides read TGCGCCAGCAGCTTGGGGACAGGGGGCGATGAGACCCAGTACTTC. It is translated as CASSLGTGGDETQYF. Looking up the rest from reference TRBV5-1 and TRBJ2-5 gives the full variable domain: KAGVTQTPRYLIKTRGQQVTLSCSPISGHRSVSWYQQTPGQGLQFLFEYFSETQRNKGNFPGRFSGRQFSNSRSEMNVSTLELGDSALYLCASSLGTGGDETQYFGPGTRLLVL.

The rearrangement uses TRBV5-6 and TRBJ2-7; weak D call: TRBD1 (7 bases). Germline loops: CDR1 SGHDT, CDR2 YYEEEE. The CDR3 has 13 residues. The V end was cut by 3 bases, the J end by 6 bases, with 13 bases between. CDR3 coding DNA: TGTGCCAGCAGCTGGGGGGACAGTCTCGAGCAGTACTTC. It specifies CASSWGDSLEQYF.

This clone occurred a few times. The sample holds other DNA sequences that translate to the same CDR3. The chain uses TRBV2 and TRBJ1-6; 8 bases are shared with TRBD1. J lost 8 bases, V lost 6 bases, and 6 bases had no gene match. Germline V gene sequence: CDR1 SNHLY, CDR2 FYNNEI. The CDR3 consists of 14 residues. CDR3 sequence (DNA): TGTGCCAGCAGAAGAGGACAGGGTGATTCACCCCTCCACTTT. Amino acid sequence: CASRRGQGDSPLHF.